Following are 9 T cell receptor beta chains from one sample sequenced in a study of blood T cell repertoires in COVID-19. Generated by immunoSEQ multiplex PCR, the TCRdb table keeps only in-frame clones and is missing some. Of under 200,000 clones in the sample, around 85% are singletons; the top ten hold 6.5% to 9.5%. The sequenced sample was peripheral blood. These receptors all come from a woman of 80 years or more with COVID-19, enrolled during active disease.

The chain carries TRBV9 and TRBJ2-3; D is perhaps TRBD2 (5 bases). Trimming left V 7 bases short and J 5 bases short, with 14 bases between. From germline, CDR1 is SGDLS and CDR2 YYNGEE. CDR3 length: 13 residues. CDR3 DNA sequence: TGTGCCAGCCGATCCCCGGGATTAGATACGCAGTATTTT. Translation: CASRSPGLDTQYF.

This rearrangement joins TRBV7-9 to TRBJ2-3; 10 bases agree with TRBD2. Germline CDR1 is SEHNR and CDR2 is FQNEAQ (reference sequence). The ends lost 1 base at V and 6 bases at J; junction bases unmatched: 7. This CDR3 region has 16 residues. CDR3 coding DNA: TGTGCCAGCAGCTTAGGCCTAGCGGGAGTGGGTGATACGCAGTATTTT. It is translated as CASSLGLAGVGDTQYF.

The genes are TRBV20-1 and TRBJ1-5; D is undetermined. The CDR3 covers 10 residues. CDR1 is DFQATT, CDR2 SNEGSKA, per germline (reference sequence). V lost 6 bases and J lost 8, with 8 bases in between. CDR3 region: CSALGKPQHF. DNA for the CDR3: TGCAGTGCCCTGGGCAAGCCCCAGCATTTT.

The rearrangement joins TRBV2 to TRBJ2-3, with a weak D call TRBD2 (6 bases). The V gene's germline CDR1 is SNHLY and CDR2 FYNNEI. The CDR3 has 18 amino acids. With 1 base removed from V and 4 bases from J, the gap between germline ends came to 21 bases. CDR3 coding DNA: TGTGCCAGCAGTGAAGATTTGCGGGGCCCCGGGCATTCAGATACGCAGTATTTT. This encodes CASSEDLRGPGHSDTQYF.

This chain links TRBV19 with TRBJ2-4; 13 positions match TRBD2. The CDR3 has 18 residues. Trimming removed 4 bases from V and 2 bases from J; junction bases left unmatched: 8. Germline CDR1 reads LNHDA; CDR2 reads SQIVND (reference sequence). In DNA, the CDR3 is TGTGCCAGTAGTAAGACTAGCGGGAGGCAGGGGACCAAAAACATTCAGTACTTC. Translated: CASSKTSGRQGTKNIQYF.

The V gene is TRBV9, the J gene TRBJ1-2; TRBD1 agrees at 8 bases. The CDR3 sequence is 14 residues long. Germline CDR1 and CDR2: SGDLS and YYNGEE. Unmatched junction bases numbered 6, after V lost 0 bases and J lost 8 bases. Here the CDR3 DNA reads TGTGCCAGCAGCGTAGGTACAGGGGGTTTGGGCTACACCTTC. It codes for CASSVGTGGLGYTF.

This clone was detected a few times. This chain connects TRBV6-1 to TRBJ2-5; a weak D match, TRBD2 (5 bases). Looked up from germline, CDR1 is MNHNS and CDR2 is SASEGT. V was pared by 3 bases and J by 4 bases, with 12 bases between. The length of the CDR3 is 14 residues. The CDR3, as DNA: TGTGCCAGCAGTGAGGTCGGGGTAAGAGAGACCCAGTACTTC. Its translation: CASSEVGVRETQYF.

The chain combines TRBV19 with TRBJ2-4, with 7 bases identical to TRBD1. Trimming took 6 bases from V and 9 from J; bases not matched to a gene: 8. Germline loops: CDR1 LNHDA, CDR2 SQIVND (reference sequence). The CDR3 loop spans 13 amino acids. CDR3 sequence reads: CASRNSGGRIQYF. The CDR3 coding sequence is TGTGCCAGTAGGAATTCAGGGGGTCGCATTCAGTACTTC.

The chain links TRBV5-1 to TRBJ2-2; D gene uncertain. The CDR3 contains 15 residues. Looked up from germline, CDR1 is SGHRS and CDR2 is YFSETQ. V lost 6 bases and J 3 bases, leaving 15 bases between the germline ends. Written as DNA, the CDR3 is TGCGCCAGCACCCCCGGCGGATACGACACCGGGGAGCTGTTTTTT. It codes for CASTPGGYDTGELFF.